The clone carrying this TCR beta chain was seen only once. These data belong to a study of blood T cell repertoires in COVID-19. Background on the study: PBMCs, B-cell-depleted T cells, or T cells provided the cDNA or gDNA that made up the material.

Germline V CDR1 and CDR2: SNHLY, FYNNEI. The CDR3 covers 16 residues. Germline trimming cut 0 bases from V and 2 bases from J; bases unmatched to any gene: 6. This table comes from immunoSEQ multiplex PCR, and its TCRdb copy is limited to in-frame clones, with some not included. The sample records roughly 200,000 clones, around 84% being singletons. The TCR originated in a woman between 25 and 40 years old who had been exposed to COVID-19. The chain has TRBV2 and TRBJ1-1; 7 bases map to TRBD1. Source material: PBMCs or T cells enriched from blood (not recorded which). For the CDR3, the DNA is TGTGCCAGCAGTGAAGCGATCGGGACAGTCAACACTGAAGCTTTCTTT. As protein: CASSEAIGTVNTEAFF.